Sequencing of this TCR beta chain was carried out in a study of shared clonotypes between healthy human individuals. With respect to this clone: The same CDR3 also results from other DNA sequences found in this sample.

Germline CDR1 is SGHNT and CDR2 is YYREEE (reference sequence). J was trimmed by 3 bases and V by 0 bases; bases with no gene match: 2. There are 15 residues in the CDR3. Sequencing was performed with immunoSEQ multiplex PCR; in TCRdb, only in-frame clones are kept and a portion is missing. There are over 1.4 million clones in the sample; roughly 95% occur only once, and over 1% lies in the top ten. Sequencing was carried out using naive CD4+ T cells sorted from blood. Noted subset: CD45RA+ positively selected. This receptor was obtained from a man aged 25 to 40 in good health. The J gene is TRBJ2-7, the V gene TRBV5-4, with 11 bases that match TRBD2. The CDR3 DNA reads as TGTGCCAGCAGCTTGGGGCTAGCGGGGGGCTACGAGCAGTACTTC. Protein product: CASSLGLAGGYEQYF.